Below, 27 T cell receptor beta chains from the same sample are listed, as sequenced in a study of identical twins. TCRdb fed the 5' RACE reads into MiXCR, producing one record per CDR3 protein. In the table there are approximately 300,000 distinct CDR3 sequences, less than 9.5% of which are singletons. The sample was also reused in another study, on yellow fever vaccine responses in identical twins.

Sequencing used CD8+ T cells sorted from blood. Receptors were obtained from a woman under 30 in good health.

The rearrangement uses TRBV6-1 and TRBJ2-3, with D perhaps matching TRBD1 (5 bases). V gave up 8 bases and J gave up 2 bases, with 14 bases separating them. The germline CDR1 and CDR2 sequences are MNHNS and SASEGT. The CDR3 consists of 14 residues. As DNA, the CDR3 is TGTGCCAGCGTTGACAGCGACCTCACAGATACGCAGTATTTT. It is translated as CASVDSDLTDTQYF.

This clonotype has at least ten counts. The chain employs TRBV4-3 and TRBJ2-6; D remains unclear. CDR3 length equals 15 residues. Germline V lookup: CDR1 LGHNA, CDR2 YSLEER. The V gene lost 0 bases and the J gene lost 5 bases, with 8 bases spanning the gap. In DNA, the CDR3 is TGCGCCAGCAGCCAAGATCGGGCTCGGGCCAACGTCCTGACTTTC. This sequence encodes CASSQDRARANVLTF.

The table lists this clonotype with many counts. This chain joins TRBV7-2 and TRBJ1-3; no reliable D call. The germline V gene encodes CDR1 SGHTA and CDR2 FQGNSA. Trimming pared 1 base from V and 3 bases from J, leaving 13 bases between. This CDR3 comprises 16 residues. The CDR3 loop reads CASSLDLRSGGNTIYF. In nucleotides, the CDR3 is TGTGCCAGCAGCTTAGACTTGAGATCGGGTGGAAACACCATATATTTT.

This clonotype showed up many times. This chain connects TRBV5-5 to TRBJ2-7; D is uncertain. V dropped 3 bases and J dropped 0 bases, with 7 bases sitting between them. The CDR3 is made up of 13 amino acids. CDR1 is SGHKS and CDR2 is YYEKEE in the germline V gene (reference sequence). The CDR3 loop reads CASSWPNSYEQYF. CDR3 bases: TGTGCCAGCAGCTGGCCGAACTCCTACGAGCAGTACTTC.

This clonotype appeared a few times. The CDR3 sequence: CASSSTFGTGQETQYF. The CDR3 DNA reads as TGTGCCAGCAGCTCCACCTTTGGGACAGGGCAAGAGACCCAGTACTTC. The genes are TRBV13 and TRBJ2-5; 9 bases are shared with TRBD1. The CDR3 runs 16 residues. Germline V gives CDR1 PRHDT, CDR2 FYEKMQ (reference sequence). V trimming: 4 bases; J trimming: 2 bases; junction bases outside the gene matches: 8.

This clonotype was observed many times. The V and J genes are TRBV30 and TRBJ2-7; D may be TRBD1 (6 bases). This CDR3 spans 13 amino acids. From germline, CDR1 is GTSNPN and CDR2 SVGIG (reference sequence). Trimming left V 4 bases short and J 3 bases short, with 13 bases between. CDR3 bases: TGTGCCTGGAATCGAAGGGGGAACTACGAGCAGTACTTC. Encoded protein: CAWNRRGNYEQYF. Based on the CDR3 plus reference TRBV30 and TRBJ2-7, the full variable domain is SQTIHQWPATLVQPVGSPLSLECTVEGTSNPNLYWYRQAAGRGLQLLFYSVGIGQISSEVPQNLSASRPQDRQFILSSKKLLLSDSGFYLCAWNRRGNYEQYFGPGTRLTVT.

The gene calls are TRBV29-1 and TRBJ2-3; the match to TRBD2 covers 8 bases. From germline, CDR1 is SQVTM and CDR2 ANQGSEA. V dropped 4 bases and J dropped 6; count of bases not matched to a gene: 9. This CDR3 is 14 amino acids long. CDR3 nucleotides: TGCAGCGTTGTCGGGGGGGCGCGACTGGATACGCAGTATTTT. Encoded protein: CSVVGGARLDTQYF.

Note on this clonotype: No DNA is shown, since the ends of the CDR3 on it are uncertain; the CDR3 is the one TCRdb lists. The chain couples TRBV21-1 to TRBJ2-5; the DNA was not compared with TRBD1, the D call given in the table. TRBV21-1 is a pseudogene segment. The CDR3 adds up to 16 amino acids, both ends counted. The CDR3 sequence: CASSIWGQGTRKTQYF.

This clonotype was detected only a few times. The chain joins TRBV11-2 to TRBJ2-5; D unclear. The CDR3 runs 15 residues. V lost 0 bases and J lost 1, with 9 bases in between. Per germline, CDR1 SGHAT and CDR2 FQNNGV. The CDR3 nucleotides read TGTGCCAGCAGCTTAGATAGTTCCATCCAAGAGACCCAGTACTTC. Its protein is CASSLDSSIQETQYF. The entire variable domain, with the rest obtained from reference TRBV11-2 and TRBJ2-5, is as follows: EAGVAQSPRYKIIEKRQSVAFWCNPISGHATLYWYQQILGQGPKLLIQFQNNGVVDDSQLPKDRFSAERLKGVDSTLKIQPAKLEDSAVYLCASSLDSSIQETQYFGPGTRLLVL.

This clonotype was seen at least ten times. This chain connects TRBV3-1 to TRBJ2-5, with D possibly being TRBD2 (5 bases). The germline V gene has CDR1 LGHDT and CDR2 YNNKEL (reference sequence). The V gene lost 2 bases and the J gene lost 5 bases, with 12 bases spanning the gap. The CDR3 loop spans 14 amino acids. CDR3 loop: CASSQWRVFETQYF. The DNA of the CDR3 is TGTGCCAGCAGCCAATGGCGGGTTTTCGAGACCCAGTACTTC.

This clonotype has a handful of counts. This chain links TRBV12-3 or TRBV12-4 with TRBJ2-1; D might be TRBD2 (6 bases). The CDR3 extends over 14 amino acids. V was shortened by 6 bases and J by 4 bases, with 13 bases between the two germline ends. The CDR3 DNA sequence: TGTGCCAGCAGCCGCGGGACCTTGTACAATGAGCAGTTCTTC. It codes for CASSRGTLYNEQFF.

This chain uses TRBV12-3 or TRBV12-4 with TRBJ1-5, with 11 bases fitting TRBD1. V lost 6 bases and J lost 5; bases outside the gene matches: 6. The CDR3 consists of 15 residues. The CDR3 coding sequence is TGTGCCAGCAGGGGACAGGGGGTTTGGGATCAGCCCCAGCATTTT. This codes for CASRGQGVWDQPQHF.

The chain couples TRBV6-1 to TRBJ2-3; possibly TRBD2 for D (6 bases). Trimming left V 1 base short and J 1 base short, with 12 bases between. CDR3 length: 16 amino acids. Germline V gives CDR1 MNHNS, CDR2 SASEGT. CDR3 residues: CASSEGSQRGTDTQYF. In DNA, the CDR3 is TGTGCCAGCAGTGAAGGTTCCCAGCGGGGCACAGATACGCAGTATTTT.

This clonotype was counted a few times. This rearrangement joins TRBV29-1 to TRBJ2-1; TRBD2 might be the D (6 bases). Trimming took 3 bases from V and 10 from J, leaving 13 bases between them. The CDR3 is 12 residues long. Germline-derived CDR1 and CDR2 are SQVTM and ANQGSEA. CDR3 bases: TGCAGCGTTGACGGCGGGATACGGGAGCAGTTCTTC. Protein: CSVDGGIREQFF.

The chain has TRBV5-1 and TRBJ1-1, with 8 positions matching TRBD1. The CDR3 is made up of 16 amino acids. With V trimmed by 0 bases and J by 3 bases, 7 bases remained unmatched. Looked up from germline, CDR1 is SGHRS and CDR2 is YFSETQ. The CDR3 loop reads CASSLGQGARYTEAFF. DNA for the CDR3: TGCGCCAGCAGCTTGGGTCAGGGGGCGCGGTACACTGAAGCTTTCTTT.

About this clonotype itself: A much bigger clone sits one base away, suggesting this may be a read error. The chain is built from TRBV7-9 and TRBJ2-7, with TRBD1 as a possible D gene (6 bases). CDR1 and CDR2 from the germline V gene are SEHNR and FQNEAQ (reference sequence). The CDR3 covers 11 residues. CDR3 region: CVSSLGLDSRF. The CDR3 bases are TGTGTCAGCAGCTTAGGGCTGGACAGCCGATTC.

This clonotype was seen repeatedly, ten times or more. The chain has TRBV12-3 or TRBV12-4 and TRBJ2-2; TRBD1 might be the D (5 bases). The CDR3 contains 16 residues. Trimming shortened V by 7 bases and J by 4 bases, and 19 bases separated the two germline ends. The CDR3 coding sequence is TGTGCCAGCAACGCTCAGGGTATTTTGGGCACCGGGGAGCTGTTTTTT. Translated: CASNAQGILGTGELFF.

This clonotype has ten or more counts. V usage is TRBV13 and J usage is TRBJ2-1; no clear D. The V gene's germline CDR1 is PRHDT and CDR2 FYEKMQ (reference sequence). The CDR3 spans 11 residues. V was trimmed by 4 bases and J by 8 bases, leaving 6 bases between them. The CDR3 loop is CASSSSDEQFF. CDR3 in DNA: TGTGCCAGCAGCTCCTCCGATGAGCAGTTCTTC.

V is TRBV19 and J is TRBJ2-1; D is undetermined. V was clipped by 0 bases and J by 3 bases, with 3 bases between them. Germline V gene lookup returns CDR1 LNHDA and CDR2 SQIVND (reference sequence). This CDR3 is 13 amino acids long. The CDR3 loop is CASSIDGYNEQFF. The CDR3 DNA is TGTGCCAGTAGTATAGATGGCTACAATGAGCAGTTCTTC.

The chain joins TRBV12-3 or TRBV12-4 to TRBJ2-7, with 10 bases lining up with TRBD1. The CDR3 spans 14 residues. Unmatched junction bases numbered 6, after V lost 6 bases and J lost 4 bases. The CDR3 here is CASSRRQGAYEQYF. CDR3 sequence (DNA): TGTGCCAGCAGCAGAAGACAGGGGGCGTACGAGCAGTACTTC.

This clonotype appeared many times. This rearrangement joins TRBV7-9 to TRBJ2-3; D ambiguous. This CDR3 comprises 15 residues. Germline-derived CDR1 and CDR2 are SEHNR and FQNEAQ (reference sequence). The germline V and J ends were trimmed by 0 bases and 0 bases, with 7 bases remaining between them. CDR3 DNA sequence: TGTGCCAGCAGCTTAGCGGGTCTTAGCACAGATACGCAGTATTTT. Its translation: CASSLAGLSTDTQYF.

CDR3 amino acids: CASSSLSTGATNEKLFF. The CDR3 DNA sequence: TGTGCCAGCAGCTCCCTATCGACAGGGGCAACTAATGAAAAACTGTTTTTT. The chain uses TRBV7-9 and TRBJ1-4; 8 nucleotides match TRBD1. Trimming took 4 bases from V and 0 from J; bases not matched to a gene: 7. Germline V CDR1 and CDR2: SEHNR, FQNEAQ (reference sequence). The CDR3 extends over 17 amino acids.

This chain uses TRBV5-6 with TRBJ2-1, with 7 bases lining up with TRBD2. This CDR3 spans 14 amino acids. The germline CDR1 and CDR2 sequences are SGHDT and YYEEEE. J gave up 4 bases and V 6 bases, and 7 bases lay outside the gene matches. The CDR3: CASTERGMYNEQFF. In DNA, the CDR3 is TGTGCCAGCACCGAGCGGGGCATGTACAATGAGCAGTTCTTC.

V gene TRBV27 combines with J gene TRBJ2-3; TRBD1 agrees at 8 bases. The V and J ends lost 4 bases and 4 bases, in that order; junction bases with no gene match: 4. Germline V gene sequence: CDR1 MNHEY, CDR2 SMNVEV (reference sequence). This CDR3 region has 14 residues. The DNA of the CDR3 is TGTGCCAGCAGTTCGGGACAGGAGGCAGATACGCAGTATTTT. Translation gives CASSSGQEADTQYF.

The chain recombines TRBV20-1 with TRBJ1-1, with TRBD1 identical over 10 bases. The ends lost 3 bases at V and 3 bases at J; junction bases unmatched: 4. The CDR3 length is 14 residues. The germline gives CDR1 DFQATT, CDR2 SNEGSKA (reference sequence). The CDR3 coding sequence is TGCAGTGCTAGGGACAGGGGGGAAGACACTGAAGCTTTCTTT. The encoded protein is CSARDRGEDTEAFF.

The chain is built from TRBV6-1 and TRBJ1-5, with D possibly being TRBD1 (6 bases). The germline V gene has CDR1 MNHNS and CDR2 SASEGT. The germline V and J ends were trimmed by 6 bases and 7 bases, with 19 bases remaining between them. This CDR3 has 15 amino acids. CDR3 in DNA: TGTGCCAGCAGCCCTGACAGGAGGGGGGGGCAGCCCCAGCATTTT. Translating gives CASSPDRRGGQPQHF.

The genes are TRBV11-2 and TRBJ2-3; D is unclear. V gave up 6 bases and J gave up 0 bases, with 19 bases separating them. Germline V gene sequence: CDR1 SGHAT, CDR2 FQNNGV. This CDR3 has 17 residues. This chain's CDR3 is CASSSTVPLISTDTQYF. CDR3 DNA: TGTGCCAGCAGTTCAACGGTGCCCCTAATAAGCACAGATACGCAGTATTTT.